One and the same sample provided the 27 T cell receptor beta chains below, sequenced in a study of blood T cell repertoires in COVID-19. This table comes from immunoSEQ multiplex PCR, and its TCRdb copy is limited to in-frame clones, with some not included. The sample consists of about 380,000 clones, around 85% of them appearing once. Source material: peripheral blood. These receptors were taken from a woman aged 18-29 years with acute or convalescent COVID-19.

The V and J genes are TRBV5-1 and TRBJ1-1, with 8 bases that match TRBD1. The CDR3 runs to 14 residues. V lost 6 bases to trimming and J lost 5 bases; unmatched junction nucleotides: 9. Germline V gene lookup returns CDR1 SGHRS and CDR2 YFSETQ. The CDR3 is CASKGQGWETEAFF. The CDR3 bases are TGCGCCAGCAAAGGACAGGGTTGGGAAACTGAAGCTTTCTTT.

This CDR3 reads CASWDSWNTEAFF. The DNA for the CDR3 is TGTGCCAGCTGGGACAGCTGGAACACTGAAGCTTTCTTT. The chain recombines TRBV6-5 with TRBJ1-1, with 7 bases that match TRBD1. J gave up 1 base and V 8 bases, and 4 bases lay outside the gene matches. Germline V lookup: CDR1 MNHEY, CDR2 SVGAGI. CDR3 length: 13 amino acids.

This rearrangement joins TRBV4-1 to TRBJ2-7; 8 nucleotides agree with TRBD1. Germline values: CDR1 MGHRA, CDR2 YSYEKL. The CDR3 is made up of 14 amino acids. J was trimmed by 5 bases and V by 1 base; bases with no gene match: 4. Here the CDR3 DNA reads TGCGCCAGCAGCCAAGTTGACAGGGGACACGAGCAGTACTTC. It translates to CASSQVDRGHEQYF.

The chain couples TRBV24-1 to TRBJ2-1, with TRBD2 matching over 10 bases. J lost 8 bases, V lost 3 bases, and 9 bases had no gene match. Germline values: CDR1 KGHDR, CDR2 SFDVKD. The CDR3 is 16 residues long. The DNA for the CDR3 is TGTGCCACCAGTGATAGCAGAGCGGGAGGGTGGTATGAGCAGTTCTTC. This codes for CATSDSRAGGWYEQFF.

This chain joins TRBV15 and TRBJ1-5; D may be TRBD1 (6 bases). Germline V CDR1 and CDR2: LNHNV, YYDKDF (reference sequence). The CDR3 totals 15 residues. Trimming removed 0 bases from V and 7 bases from J, with 13 bases in between. The CDR3 nucleotides read TGTGCCACCAGCAGAGACAGAAAACAGGGACAGCCCCAGCATTTT. It translates to CATSRDRKQGQPQHF.

CDR3 coding DNA: TGTGCCAGCACCAAAGAAAGGGGACAGAACTATGGCTACACCTTC. Its protein product is CASTKERGQNYGYTF. This sequence joins TRBV6-5 and TRBJ1-2, with 7 positions matching TRBD1. This CDR3 has 15 amino acids. Germline-derived CDR1 and CDR2 are MNHEY and SVGAGI. The J segment lost 2 bases and the V segment lost 7 bases, leaving 10 bases of the junction unmatched.

The CDR3 nucleotides are TGCAGCGTCGAGAACCCTACAGGGGGCGCCGGAGCTTTCTTT. It translates to CSVENPTGGAGAFF. The gene calls are TRBV29-1 and TRBJ1-1, with 9 bases fitting TRBD1. CDR1 and CDR2 (germline): SQVTM, ANQGSEA. Trimming cost V 6 bases and J 10 bases; bases outside gene matches: 15. CDR3 size: 14 residues.

The V gene is TRBV7-8, the J gene TRBJ1-6; the D gene is possibly TRBD1 (6 bases). The germline CDR1 and CDR2 sequences are SGHVS and FQNEAQ. The CDR3 has 17 residues. V lost 4 bases and J lost 10, with 23 bases in between. CDR3 sequence reads: CASSSLAGAVRNSPLHF. CDR3 nucleotide sequence: TGTGCCAGCAGCTCTTTAGCAGGGGCGGTTCGGAACTCACCCCTCCACTTT.

V usage is TRBV5-4 and J usage is TRBJ1-2; TRBD1 agrees at 7 bases. Germline V gene lookup returns CDR1 SGHNT and CDR2 YYREEE (reference sequence). CDR3 length: 15 amino acids. V shed 2 bases, J shed 0 bases, and the junction held 4 bases outside the gene matches. Here the CDR3 reads CASSFVTGANYGYTF. The CDR3 nucleotides are TGTGCCAGCAGCTTCGTAACAGGGGCTAACTATGGCTACACCTTC.

The CDR3: CASSQGTGSLNEQFF. The CDR3 nucleotides read TGCGCCAGCAGCCAAGGGACAGGGTCCCTCAATGAGCAGTTCTTC. V gene TRBV4-1 combines with J gene TRBJ2-1, with 8 bases aligning to TRBD1. J lost 6 bases, V lost 1 base, and 5 bases had no gene match. Germline CDR1 reads MGHRA; CDR2 reads YSYEKL. This CDR3 has 15 amino acids.

J is TRBJ2-1 and V is TRBV30; 12 bases line up with TRBD2. Germline V gives CDR1 GTSNPN, CDR2 SVGIG (reference sequence). V lost 0 bases to trimming and J lost 9 bases; unmatched junction nucleotides: 9. This CDR3 comprises 16 residues. The CDR3 spells CAWSVDTSGGRGEQFF. The DNA for the CDR3 is TGTGCCTGGAGTGTGGACACTAGCGGGGGGCGGGGTGAGCAGTTCTTC.

The chain joins TRBV6-4 to TRBJ2-2; TRBD1 matches 7 bases. Germline values: CDR1 MRHNA, CDR2 SNTAGT. The J segment lost 5 bases and the V segment lost 5 bases, leaving 5 bases of the junction unmatched. The CDR3 is 14 residues long. CDR3 coding DNA: TGTGCCAGCAGTACAGGGGACGTGACCGGGGAGCTGTTTTTT. Residues: CASSTGDVTGELFF.

V gene TRBV5-8 combines with J gene TRBJ2-6; D is unresolved. The length of the CDR3 is 15 residues. Germline V gene sequence: CDR1 SGHTS, CDR2 YDEGEE. Trimming stripped 1 base from V and 0 bases from J, with 5 bases between. CDR3 protein: CASSLWSSGANVLTF. DNA for the CDR3: TGTGCCAGCAGCTTGTGGAGCTCTGGGGCCAACGTCCTGACTTTC.

J is TRBJ1-1 and V is TRBV20-1; 10 bases fit TRBD1. Germline V CDR1 and CDR2: DFQATT, SNEGSKA (reference sequence). This CDR3 has 15 residues. J was trimmed by 0 bases and V by 3 bases; bases with no gene match: 4. For the CDR3, the DNA is TGCAGTGCTAGTCCCGGGACAGGGGTGAACACTGAAGCTTTCTTT. This encodes CSASPGTGVNTEAFF.

As to this clone: At the DNA level, this CDR3 is encoded by other sequences in the same sample as well. The chain links TRBV9 to TRBJ1-3; D possibly corresponds to TRBD1 (6 bases). Looked up from germline, CDR1 is SGDLS and CDR2 is YYNGEE. The CDR3 is made up of 14 amino acids. Trimming stripped 0 bases from V and 2 bases from J, with 6 bases between. CDR3 residues: CASSVEGAGNTIYF. In nucleotides, the CDR3 is TGTGCCAGCAGCGTAGAGGGGGCTGGAAACACCATATATTTT. The variable domain in full, with the rest retrieved from reference TRBV9 and TRBJ1-3, is DSGVTQTPKHLITATGQRVTLRCSPRSGDLSVYWYQQSLDQGLQFLIQYYNGEERAKGNILERFSAQQFPDLHSELNLSSLELGDSALYFCASSVEGAGNTIYFGEGSWLTVV.

V gene TRBV25-1 combines with J gene TRBJ1-2; 7 nucleotides line up with TRBD1. Germline V CDR1 and CDR2: MGHDK, SYGVNS. This CDR3 has 15 amino acids. The J segment lost 5 bases and the V segment lost 1 base, leaving 7 bases of the junction unmatched. The CDR3 region has the DNA TGTGCCAGCAGTGAATTAGGACAGGCGGATTATGGCTACACCTTC. This encodes CASSELGQADYGYTF.

The chain joins TRBV12-3 or TRBV12-4 to TRBJ1-5; possible D gene TRBD1, 6 bases. This CDR3 has 12 residues. Deletions cut 4 bases from V and 6 bases from J, with 7 bases between. CDR3 coding DNA: TGTGCCAGCAGTTGGGGGCCTCAGCCCCAGCATTTT. This encodes CASSWGPQPQHF.

This clone appeared a few times. V gene TRBV5-1 combines with J gene TRBJ2-5, with 10 bases identical to TRBD1. The CDR3 covers 16 residues. Germline assignment: CDR1 SGHRS and CDR2 YFSETQ. With V trimmed by 4 bases and J by 2 bases, 8 bases remained unmatched. CDR3 loop: CASSPRTDRGQETQYF. For the CDR3, the DNA is TGCGCCAGCAGCCCGAGGACGGACAGGGGGCAAGAGACCCAGTACTTC.

The J gene is TRBJ1-1, the V gene TRBV29-1; 7 bases fit TRBD1. Per germline, CDR1 SQVTM and CDR2 ANQGSEA. The CDR3 sequence is 13 residues long. V was pared by 6 bases and J by 1 base, with 5 bases of the junction left unmatched. CDR3 DNA: TGCAGCGTCTCGACAGGGAGGAACACTGAAGCTTTCTTT. Its protein product is CSVSTGRNTEAFF.

The genes are TRBV9 and TRBJ1-2; D possibly corresponds to TRBD1 (5 bases). The CDR3 is 12 amino acids. CDR1 is SGDLS and CDR2 is YYNGEE in the germline V gene. V gave up 4 bases and J gave up 11 bases, with 15 bases separating them. The CDR3 sequence: CASSRTTVLYTF. The CDR3, as DNA: TGTGCCAGCAGCAGAACGACAGTTCTTTACACCTTC.

The chain uses TRBV19 and TRBJ1-4; D is uncertain. The CDR3 is 14 residues long. V gave up 4 bases and J gave up 6 bases, with 12 bases separating them. The germline CDR1 and CDR2 sequences are LNHDA and SQIVND (reference sequence). CDR3 in amino acids: CASSRLHAYEKLFF. The CDR3 region has the DNA TGTGCCAGTAGTAGACTCCATGCGTATGAAAAACTGTTTTTT.

V gene TRBV5-8 combines with J gene TRBJ2-5; 11 nucleotides line up with TRBD1. This CDR3 region has 17 residues. CDR1 and CDR2 from the germline V gene are SGHTS and YDEGEE. The junction had 14 bases not matched to a gene; V was cut back by 5 bases and J by 5 bases. The CDR3 DNA is TGTGCCAGCAGGTCGGGAGGTAGGACAGGGGGCGCCGAGACCCAGTACTTC. It is translated as CASRSGGRTGGAETQYF.

The V gene is TRBV19, the J gene TRBJ2-1; 10 bases line up with TRBD2. V was pared by 5 bases and J by 9 bases, with 7 bases of the junction left unmatched. CDR1 LNHDA and CDR2 SQIVND come from the germline V gene (reference sequence). The CDR3 runs 14 residues. The CDR3 sequence is CASSGSGGVGEQFF. In DNA form, the CDR3 reads TGTGCCAGTAGTGGGAGCGGGGGGGTTGGTGAGCAGTTCTTC.

This sequence joins TRBV24-1 and TRBJ2-1, with D tentatively TRBD1 (6 bases). Between the trimmed V and J ends, which lost 3 bases and 5 bases, there was a span of 16 bases. The V gene's germline CDR1 is KGHDR and CDR2 SFDVKD. CDR3 length equals 16 residues. The CDR3 here is CATSDRSGQPNNEQFF. Here the CDR3 DNA reads TGTGCCACCAGTGATCGGTCAGGACAGCCGAACAATGAGCAGTTCTTC.

The V call is TRBV9, the J call TRBJ1-2, with 9 positions matching TRBD1. Germline V gives CDR1 SGDLS, CDR2 YYNGEE. Trimming removed 4 bases from V and 2 bases from J; junction bases left unmatched: 9. The CDR3 has 16 residues. The CDR3 spells CASSNRDRVGNYGYTF. The CDR3 region has the DNA TGTGCCAGCAGCAACCGGGACAGGGTAGGAAACTATGGCTACACCTTC.

The sample holds a few counts of this clone. This chain links TRBV19 with TRBJ1-3; 8 bases line up with TRBD1. Germline-derived CDR1 and CDR2 are LNHDA and SQIVND (reference sequence). CDR3 length equals 14 residues. With 6 bases clipped from V and 8 bases from J, the junction kept 9 bases outside the gene matches. This CDR3 reads CASRRTGLEDTIYF. Here the CDR3 DNA reads TGTGCCAGTAGGCGGACAGGGTTGGAGGACACCATATATTTT.

The chain recombines TRBV19 with TRBJ1-2; D unresolved. Germline V gene data show CDR1 as LNHDA and CDR2 as SQIVND (reference sequence). This CDR3 has 14 residues. V lost 1 base and J lost 1, with 7 bases in between. CDR3 loop: CASSIGPGNYGYTF. The DNA of the CDR3 is TGTGCCAGTAGTATAGGGCCAGGTAACTATGGCTACACCTTC.